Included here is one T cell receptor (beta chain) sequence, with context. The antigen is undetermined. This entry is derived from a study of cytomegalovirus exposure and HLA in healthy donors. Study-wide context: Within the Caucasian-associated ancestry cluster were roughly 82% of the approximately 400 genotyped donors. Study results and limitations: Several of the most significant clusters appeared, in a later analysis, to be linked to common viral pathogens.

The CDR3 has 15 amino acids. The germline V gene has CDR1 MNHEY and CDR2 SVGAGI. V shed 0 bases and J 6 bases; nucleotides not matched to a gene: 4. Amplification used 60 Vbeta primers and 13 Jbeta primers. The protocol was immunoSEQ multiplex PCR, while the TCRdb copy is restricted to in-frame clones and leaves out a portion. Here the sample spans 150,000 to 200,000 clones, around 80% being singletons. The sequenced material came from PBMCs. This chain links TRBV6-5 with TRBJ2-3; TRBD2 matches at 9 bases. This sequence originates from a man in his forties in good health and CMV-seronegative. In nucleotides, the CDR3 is TGTGCCAGCAGTTACTCAGCGGGAGGAGGGGATACGCAGTATTTT. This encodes CASSYSAGGGDTQYF.